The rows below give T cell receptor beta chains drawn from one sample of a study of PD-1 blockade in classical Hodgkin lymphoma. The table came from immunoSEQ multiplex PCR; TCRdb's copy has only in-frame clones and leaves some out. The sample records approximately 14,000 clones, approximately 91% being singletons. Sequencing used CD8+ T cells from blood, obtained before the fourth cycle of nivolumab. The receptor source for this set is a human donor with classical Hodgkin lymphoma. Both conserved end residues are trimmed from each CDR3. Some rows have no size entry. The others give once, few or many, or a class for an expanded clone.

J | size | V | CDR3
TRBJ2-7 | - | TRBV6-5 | ASNPGTGPYEQY
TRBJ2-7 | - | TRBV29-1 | SVGLTGSSYEQY
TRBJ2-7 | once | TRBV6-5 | ASRPSRSYEQY
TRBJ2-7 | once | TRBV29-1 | SVEATTQGNEQY
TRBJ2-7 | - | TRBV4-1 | ASSQVPQGPSYEQY
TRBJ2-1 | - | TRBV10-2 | ASITDNEQF
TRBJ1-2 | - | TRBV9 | ASSSMKGAANYGYT
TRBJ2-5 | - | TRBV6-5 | ASSPLSGRQETQY
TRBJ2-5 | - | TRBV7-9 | ASSLAGQGLRETQY
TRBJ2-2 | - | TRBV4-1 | ASSQSGGGELF
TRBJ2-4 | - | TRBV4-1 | ASSQVGGGPKNIQY
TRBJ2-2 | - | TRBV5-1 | ASSFGTGELF
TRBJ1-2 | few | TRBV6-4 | ASWFGYGYT
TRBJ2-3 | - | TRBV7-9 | ASKPPVGTDTQY
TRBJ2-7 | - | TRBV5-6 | ASSFYGSYEQY